This record concerns one T cell receptor (beta chain) sequence. Its antigen remains unknown. The J segment lost 9 bases and the V segment lost 1 base, leaving 5 bases of the junction unmatched. Germline loops: CDR1 SGHNT, CDR2 YENEEA. The CDR3 consists of 14 residues. The CD8 memory fraction combined CD45RO+ cells with TemRA cells (CCR7-negative CD45RA+). The sample comes from a study of shared clonotypes between healthy human individuals. TCRdb keeps only in-frame clones here, not all; method: immunoSEQ multiplex PCR. The sample consists of 650,000 to 700,000 clones, less than 95% of them appearing once. General study results and limits: Sampling covered blood only; tissue repertoires likely differ. About 5% of naive CD4 clonotypes were common to a few donors.

V and J are TRBV11-3 and TRBJ2-1; TRBD2 agrees at 8 bases. This clonotype was sampled from a man aged 18 to 30 in good health. Some clones in this sample may be carry-over from other donors' samples. The material sequenced was memory CD8+ T cells from PBMCs. Subset reported: CD45RO+ cells pooled with CCR7-negative TemRA cells. The DNA for the CDR3 is TGTGCCAGCAGCTTAGCGGGAGGGCGGAGTGAGCAGTTCTTC. This gives the protein CASSLAGGRSEQFF.